A selection of T cell receptor beta chains follows, all from one sample in a study of T-cell reconstitution after alpha-beta-depleted transplantation in children. TCRdb passed the PCR reads through MiXCR, listing each CDR3 protein once. The table has about 360,000 distinct CDR3 sequences, about 14% seen once. The sequencing used PBMCs, collected from the stem cell graft. These TCRs come from a human donor who donated a stem cell graft to a child with Fanconi anemia. The CDR3 runs from the conserved cysteine through the conserved F or W. A D gene is named only where the DNA matches it firmly. Only part of the rows carry a size: once, few, many, or a class if the clone is expanded.

clone_size: .
j_call: TRBJ1-1
d_call: .
v_call: TRBV5-5
cdr3_nt: TGTGCCAGCAGCTTCGGGTGGGTGACTGAAGCTTTCTTT
cdr3_aa: CASSFGWVTEAFF

clone_size: few
j_call: TRBJ2-7
d_call: .
v_call: TRBV7-9
cdr3_nt: TGTGCCAGCAGTAGCCCGAGCTTGGACGAGCAGTACTTC
cdr3_aa: CASSSPSLDEQYF

clone_size: .
j_call: TRBJ1-4
d_call: TRBD1
v_call: TRBV12-3/TRBV12-4
cdr3_nt: TGTGCCAGCACGCCTCCCGGGACAGGGCTAGAAAAACTGTTTTTT
cdr3_aa: CASTPPGTGLEKLFF

clone_size: .
j_call: TRBJ1-5
d_call: TRBD1
v_call: TRBV6-1
cdr3_nt: TGTGCCAGCAGCGGGGACAGGGGGCCGAATCAGCCCCAGCATTTT
cdr3_aa: CASSGDRGPNQPQHF

clone_size: many
j_call: TRBJ1-2
d_call: .
v_call: TRBV12-3/TRBV12-4
cdr3_nt: TGTGCCAGCAGTTCCGCTTTGAGGGATAACTATGGCTACACCTTC
cdr3_aa: CASSSALRDNYGYTF

clone_size: few
j_call: TRBJ2-5
d_call: .
v_call: TRBV5-1
cdr3_nt: TGCGCCAGCAGCTTGGGGACGGCCCGGGAGACCCAGTACTTC
cdr3_aa: CASSLGTARETQYF

clone_size: few
j_call: TRBJ2-5
d_call: TRBD1
v_call: TRBV2
cdr3_nt: TGTGCCAGCCTGGGACGGACAGGTGTAGAGACCCAGTACTTC
cdr3_aa: CASLGRTGVETQYF

clone_size: .
j_call: TRBJ2-2
d_call: .
v_call: TRBV6-5
cdr3_nt: TGTGCCAGCAGCCGGACCTACACCGGGGAGCTGTTTTTT
cdr3_aa: CASSRTYTGELFF

clone_size: many
j_call: TRBJ2-5
d_call: .
v_call: TRBV20-1
cdr3_nt: TGCAGTGTGGAGGAGGGTGCTAAAGAGACCCAGTACTTC
cdr3_aa: CSVEEGAKETQYF

clone_size: few
j_call: TRBJ2-3
d_call: TRBD2
v_call: TRBV4-2
cdr3_nt: TGTGCCAGCAGCCACAGAGGAGCGGGGGCTAGCACAGATACGCAGTATTTT
cdr3_aa: CASSHRGAGASTDTQYF

clone_size: once
j_call: TRBJ2-3
d_call: .
v_call: TRBV28
cdr3_nt: TGTGCCAGCAGTTTAGCACTAGTTACAGATACGCAGTATTTT
cdr3_aa: CASSLALVTDTQYF

clone_size: few
j_call: TRBJ2-5
d_call: .
v_call: TRBV3-1
cdr3_nt: TGTGCCAGCAGACAAGGTGTGGGGGACCAGTACTTC
cdr3_aa: CASRQGVGDQYF

clone_size: few
j_call: TRBJ2-1
d_call: TRBD2
v_call: TRBV5-6
cdr3_nt: TGTGCCAGCAGCCGCGCGGGGGGTGGGAATGAGCAGTTCTTC
cdr3_aa: CASSRAGGGNEQFF

clone_size: few
j_call: TRBJ2-1
d_call: TRBD2
v_call: TRBV12-3/TRBV12-4
cdr3_nt: TGTGCCAGCACCCCACGGGGGGGCCCTACCTACAATGAGCAGTTCTTC
cdr3_aa: CASTPRGGPTYNEQFF

clone_size: many
j_call: TRBJ2-1
d_call: .
v_call: TRBV28
cdr3_nt: TGTGCCAGCAGTTTAACGAGCTCCTACAATGAGCAGTTCTTC
cdr3_aa: CASSLTSSYNEQFF

clone_size: few
j_call: TRBJ1-4
d_call: .
v_call: TRBV5-1
cdr3_nt: TGCGCCAGCAGCTTGGGGGTCCGGGGTGAAAAACTGTTTTTT
cdr3_aa: CASSLGVRGEKLFF

clone_size: few
j_call: TRBJ2-7
d_call: .
v_call: TRBV7-2
cdr3_nt: TGTGCCAGCAGCTCCGAGGGAGGGGGCGAGCAGTACTTC
cdr3_aa: CASSSEGGGEQYF

clone_size: .
j_call: TRBJ1-1
d_call: .
v_call: TRBV5-1
cdr3_nt: TGCGCCAGCAGCAACCTAGCTGGGGGGAACACTGAAGCTTTCTTT
cdr3_aa: CASSNLAGGNTEAFF

clone_size: many
j_call: TRBJ2-3
d_call: .
v_call: TRBV4-3
cdr3_nt: TGCGCCAGCAGCCAAGACTCAGGAGAGAACACAGATACGCAGTATTTT
cdr3_aa: CASSQDSGENTDTQYF

clone_size: .
j_call: TRBJ2-1
d_call: TRBD2
v_call: TRBV7-3
cdr3_nt: TGTGCCAGCAGTGCTAGCGGGGGGGCCGTCGATGAGCAGTTCTTC
cdr3_aa: CASSASGGAVDEQFF

clone_size: .
j_call: TRBJ2-1
d_call: .
v_call: TRBV28
cdr3_nt: TGTGCCAGTGGGGACTTTCTTCGGACTGAGCAGTTCTTC
cdr3_aa: CASGDFLRTEQFF